The 25 T cell receptor beta chains below were found in one sample sequenced in a study of brain metastases from non-small cell lung cancer. Here immunoSEQ multiplex PCR was the method, and the copy in TCRdb shows in-frame clones only, minus some. The table records roughly 4,000 clones, just over 85% of them present only once. Material for sequencing was primary lung tumor tissue. The receptors were gathered from a donor over 35 with non-small cell lung cancer.

CDR3 in DNA: TGTGCCAGCAGCAAAGTTGGGACAGATGGCTACACCTTC. This sequence encodes CASSKVGTDGYTF. The rearrangement links TRBV21-1 to TRBJ1-2; no DNA check was done on the table's D call, TRBD1. TRBV21-1 has pseudogene status. The length of the CDR3 is 13 residues.

The V gene is TRBV9, the J gene TRBJ2-1; 8 bases match TRBD2. Trimming took 1 base from V and 10 from J; bases not matched to a gene: 10. Germline V gives CDR1 SGDLS, CDR2 YYNGEE. CDR3 size: 15 residues. CDR3 nucleotides: TGTGCCAGCAGCGTATCTCGGACTAGCTTCGAGGAGCAGTTCTTC. Its protein product is CASSVSRTSFEEQFF.

V is TRBV19 and J is TRBJ1-5; D gene unclear. From germline, CDR1 is LNHDA and CDR2 SQIVND (reference sequence). Between the trimmed V and J ends, which lost 0 bases and 6 bases, there was a span of 6 bases. This CDR3 is 13 amino acids long. DNA for the CDR3: TGTGCCAGTAGTATAGATGGGTCTCAGCCCCAGCATTTT. Protein product: CASSIDGSQPQHF.

This clone was seen once. This sequence joins TRBV21-1 and TRBJ2-7; the D call of TRBD1 is as the table states it, not checked on the DNA. TRBV21-1 is classified as a pseudogene. The CDR3 spans 17 residues. The CDR3, as DNA: TGTGCCAGCAGCAACGGCTCGGGGACAGGGGGCCTCTACGAGCAGTACTTC. Translating gives CASSNGSGTGGLYEQYF.

The V and J genes are TRBV4-1 and TRBJ2-7; no firm D call. Germline CDR1 and CDR2: MGHRA and YSYEKL. V was pared by 2 bases and J by 2 bases, with 7 bases between. This CDR3 comprises 13 residues. The CDR3 here is CASSQQPTYEQYF. CDR3 in DNA: TGCGCCAGCAGCCAACAGCCAACCTACGAGCAGTACTTC.

This clone was found once. The V and J genes are TRBV2 and TRBJ2-4; 7 nucleotides line up with TRBD2. With 3 bases clipped from V and 7 bases from J, the junction kept 3 bases outside the gene matches. CDR3 length: 13 amino acids. Germline values: CDR1 SNHLY, CDR2 FYNNEI. The CDR3, as DNA: TGTGCCAGCAGTGAGAACGGGAGGAACATTCAGTACTTC. Translation: CASSENGRNIQYF.

This clone was counted only a few times. The V gene is TRBV9, the J gene TRBJ2-7; the D gene is possibly TRBD1 (6 bases). The V gene lost 0 bases and the J gene lost 3 bases, with 10 bases spanning the gap. Germline V gene sequence: CDR1 SGDLS, CDR2 YYNGEE. The CDR3 loop spans 14 amino acids. CDR3 in DNA: TGTGCCAGCAGCGTAGAGGTCAGGGGCTACGAGCAGTACTTC. Protein product: CASSVEVRGYEQYF. Filled out from reference TRBV9 and TRBJ2-7, the complete variable domain reads DSGVTQTPKHLITATGQRVTLRCSPRSGDLSVYWYQQSLDQGLQFLIQYYNGEERAKGNILERFSAQQFPDLHSELNLSSLELGDSALYFCASSVEVRGYEQYFGPGTRLTVT.

The chain joins TRBV10-2 to TRBJ2-7, with D maybe TRBD2 (5 bases). Germline lookup yields CDR1 WSHSY and CDR2 SAAADI. V was shortened by 4 bases and J by 6 bases, with 13 bases between the two germline ends. There are 13 residues in the CDR3. The CDR3: CASSGAGGREQYF. The CDR3, as DNA: TGCGCCAGCAGTGGGGCGGGTGGCCGCGAGCAGTACTTC.

The genes are TRBV27 and TRBJ2-2, with 12 bases matching TRBD1. There are 16 residues in the CDR3. The V and J ends lost 5 bases and 6 bases, in that order; junction bases with no gene match: 7. Germline V gene data show CDR1 as MNHEY and CDR2 as SMNVEV (reference sequence). CDR3 sequence: CASSRPGQGAAGELFF. CDR3 nucleotide sequence: TGTGCCAGCAGTCGACCGGGACAGGGGGCGGCCGGGGAGCTGTTTTTT.

The chain has TRBV7-8 and TRBJ1-2; 7 bases align to TRBD1. The CDR3 is made up of 16 amino acids. Losses at the gene ends were 1 base for V and 8 bases for J; bases not matched to a gene: 13. The V gene's germline CDR1 is SGHVS and CDR2 FQNEAQ. This chain's CDR3 is CASSLGGDGTVEGYTF. CDR3 nucleotide sequence: TGTGCCAGCAGCTTAGGAGGAGACGGGACAGTCGAAGGCTACACCTTC.

The chain joins TRBV5-4 to TRBJ2-5, with 7 bases that match TRBD1. V trimming: 4 bases; J trimming: 1 base; junction bases outside the gene matches: 7. There are 15 residues in the CDR3. Germline V gene data show CDR1 as SGHNT and CDR2 as YYREEE (reference sequence). The CDR3: CASSRGRGTQETQYF. The CDR3, as DNA: TGTGCCAGCAGCCGGGGCAGGGGGACCCAAGAGACCCAGTACTTC.

The chain joins TRBV6-5 to TRBJ2-7; 8 bases align to TRBD2. V lost 0 bases to trimming and J lost 2 bases; unmatched junction nucleotides: 6. Germline V gene sequence: CDR1 MNHEY, CDR2 SVGAGI. The CDR3 loop spans 16 amino acids. CDR3: CASSYSKRGGTYEQYF. In nucleotides, the CDR3 is TGTGCCAGCAGTTACTCGAAACGGGGGGGCACCTACGAGCAGTACTTC.

The genes are TRBV19 and TRBJ2-1; 8 nucleotides match TRBD2. The CDR3 loop spans 14 amino acids. Losses at the gene ends were 5 bases for V and 9 bases for J; bases not matched to a gene: 9. CDR1 and CDR2 from the germline V gene are LNHDA and SQIVND (reference sequence). The CDR3 region has the DNA TGTGCCAGTAGTTCCCGGGAGGGCCTGGTTGAGCAGTTCTTC. It translates to CASSSREGLVEQFF.

The V and J genes are TRBV28 and TRBJ2-2; no clear D gene. Germline CDR1 MDHEN, CDR2 SYDVKM. The CDR3 sequence is 13 residues long. Trimming stripped 4 bases from V and 8 bases from J, with 11 bases between. CDR3 sequence: CASSWEARGELFF. CDR3 nucleotides: TGTGCCAGCAGTTGGGAAGCCAGAGGGGAGCTGTTTTTT. The entire variable domain, with the rest obtained from reference TRBV28 and TRBJ2-2, is as follows: DVKVTQSSRYLVKRTGEKVFLECVQDMDHENMFWYRQDPGLGLRLIYFSYDVKMKEKGDIPEGYSVSREKKERFSLILESASTNQTSMYLCASSWEARGELFFGEGSRLTVL.

This sequence joins TRBV5-6 and TRBJ1-4; D is ambiguous. The V and J ends lost 0 bases and 0 bases respectively, with 6 bases between them. CDR1 is SGHDT and CDR2 is YYEEEE in the germline V gene. CDR3 length: 15 residues. CDR3 sequence: CASSLVGTTNEKLFF. CDR3 bases: TGTGCCAGCAGCTTGGTGGGGACAACTAATGAAAAACTGTTTTTT.

The genes are TRBV29-1 and TRBJ2-3, with D hard to call. Germline V CDR1 and CDR2: SQVTM, ANQGSEA. V lost 3 bases and J 6 bases, leaving 10 bases between the germline ends. The CDR3 runs to 12 residues. CDR3: CSVDTGVDTQYF. The CDR3 nucleotides are TGCAGCGTTGACACCGGCGTGGATACGCAGTATTTT.

The V gene is TRBV6-5, the J gene TRBJ2-7, with D possibly TRBD1 on 6 matching bases. The CDR3 has 13 amino acids. Deletions cut 6 bases from V and 10 bases from J, with 19 bases between. Germline values: CDR1 MNHEY, CDR2 SVGAGI. The DNA for the CDR3 is TGTGCCAGCAGACCTCAGGGGTCTACGAAACAGTACTTC. As protein: CASRPQGSTKQYF.

On this clone: Only one base separates this from a far larger clonotype, so it likely reflects a read error. The sample holds other DNA sequences that translate to the same CDR3. This chain connects TRBV5-4 to TRBJ2-1; no clear D. CDR1 and CDR2 (germline): SGHNT, YYREEE (reference sequence). The CDR3 runs to 15 residues. The CDR3 DNA sequence: TGTGCCAGTAGCTCCAGCGATCTTCTTACGGATGAGCAGTTCTTC. Encoded protein: CASSSSDLLTDEQFF.

V gene TRBV18 combines with J gene TRBJ2-7, with 9 bases that match TRBD1. J lost 2 bases, V lost 0 bases, and 2 bases had no gene match. The CDR3 loop spans 15 amino acids. The germline gives CDR1 KGHSH, CDR2 LQKENI. CDR3 coding DNA: TGTGCCAGCTCACCACCGGGACAGGGTACCTACGAGCAGTACTTC. Translation gives CASSPPGQGTYEQYF.

V gene TRBV7-8 combines with J gene TRBJ2-5, with TRBD1 as a possible D gene (6 bases). V dropped 5 bases and J dropped 10 bases, with 11 bases sitting between them. This CDR3 is built from 11 residues. Looked up from germline, CDR1 is SGHVS and CDR2 is FQNEAQ. DNA for the CDR3: TGTGCCAGCAGCCCAGGGGAAAACCAGTACTTC. As protein: CASSPGENQYF.

This clone was seen only a few times. The V call is TRBV5-6, the J call TRBJ2-1; D unresolved. The CDR3 is 15 amino acids. Germline V gene data show CDR1 as SGHDT and CDR2 as YYEEEE. Trimming removed 0 bases from V and 4 bases from J, with 11 bases in between. CDR3 protein: CASSLGLREYNEQFF. The CDR3 coding sequence is TGTGCCAGCAGCTTGGGACTTCGCGAATACAATGAGCAGTTCTTC. Based on the CDR3 plus reference TRBV5-6 and TRBJ2-1, the full variable domain is DAGVTQSPTHLIKTRGQQVTLRCSPKSGHDTVSWYQQALGQGPQFIFQYYEEEERQRGNFPDRFSGHQFPNYSSELNVNALLLGDSALYLCASSLGLREYNEQFFGPGTRLTVL.

The chain joins TRBV10-3 to TRBJ1-5; D remains ambiguous. Germline assignment: CDR1 ENHRY and CDR2 SYGVKD. The CDR3 is 13 residues long. Trimming stripped 4 bases from V and 0 bases from J, with 4 bases between. The CDR3, as DNA: TGTGCCATCAGTGGTTCTAGCAATCAGCCCCAGCATTTT. It encodes CAISGSSNQPQHF.

The CDR3 sequence is CASMGLPTDTQYF. The CDR3 bases are TGTGCCAGCATGGGCCTACCCACAGATACGCAGTATTTT. The V call is TRBV5-4, the J call TRBJ2-3; no clear D gene. The germline V gene encodes CDR1 SGHNT and CDR2 YYREEE (reference sequence). With 6 bases removed from V and 2 bases from J, the gap between germline ends came to 10 bases. This CDR3 region has 13 residues.

The chain employs TRBV6-5 and TRBJ2-7, with 8 positions matching TRBD1. After removal of 5 bases from V and 7 bases from J, the junction contained 13 bases not matched to a gene. Germline V gives CDR1 MNHEY, CDR2 SVGAGI. This CDR3 is 15 amino acids long. This CDR3 is CASSNRPGGSPEQYF. In DNA form, the CDR3 reads TGTGCCAGCAGTAACCGTCCAGGGGGCTCCCCGGAGCAGTACTTC.

This chain joins TRBV28 and TRBJ1-3, with D uncertain. The CDR3 has 15 amino acids. Germline CDR1 MDHEN, CDR2 SYDVKM. V dropped 7 bases and J dropped 2 bases, with 15 bases sitting between them. This CDR3 is CASTLDGSPGNTIYF. The CDR3 region has the DNA TGTGCCAGCACCCTAGATGGATCACCTGGAAACACCATATATTTT. Supplemented by reference TRBV28 and TRBJ1-3, the full variable domain reads DVKVTQSSRYLVKRTGEKVFLECVQDMDHENMFWYRQDPGLGLRLIYFSYDVKMKEKGDIPEGYSVSREKKERFSLILESASTNQTSMYLCASTLDGSPGNTIYFGEGSWLTVV.